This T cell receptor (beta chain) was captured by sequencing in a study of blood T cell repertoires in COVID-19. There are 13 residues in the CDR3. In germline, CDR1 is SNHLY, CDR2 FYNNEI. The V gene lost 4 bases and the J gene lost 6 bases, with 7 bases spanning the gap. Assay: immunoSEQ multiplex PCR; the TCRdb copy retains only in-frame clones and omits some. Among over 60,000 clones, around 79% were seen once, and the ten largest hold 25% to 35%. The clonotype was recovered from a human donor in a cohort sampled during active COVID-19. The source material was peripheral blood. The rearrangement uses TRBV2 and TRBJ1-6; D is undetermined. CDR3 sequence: CASSGQRNSPLHF. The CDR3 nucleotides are TGTGCCAGCAGTGGGCAGCGTAATTCACCCCTCCACTTT.